The rows below give T cell receptor beta chains drawn from one sample of a study of early T cells in non-severe SARS-CoV-2 infection. A single record per CDR3 protein comes from TCRdb applying MiXCR to the 5' RACE reads. The sample has more than 85,000 distinct CDR3 sequences; about 12% are singletons. This specimen was whole blood, taken at baseline. The receptors derive from an adult who was a healthcare worker with PCR-confirmed SARS-CoV-2 infection or an uninfected control (not recorded which). CDR3s include the opening cysteine and the closing phenylalanine or tryptophan. A D gene is named only where the DNA matches it firmly. Where a row states a size, it is once, few, many or the class of an expanded clone; other rows omit it.

CDR3nt,CDR3aa,j_gene,d_gene,v_gene,abundance
TGCGCCAGCAGCCCGACATGGGGGAGCTACGAGCAGTACTTC,CASSPTWGSYEQYF,TRBJ2-7,.,TRBV5-1,many
TGTGCCAGCAGTCCCCAACTAGCCGGGTTGACAGATACGCAGTATTTT,CASSPQLAGLTDTQYF,TRBJ2-3,.,TRBV12-3/TRBV12-4,.
TGTGCCACCTGGACTCCTATGGGCACAGATACGCAGTATTTT,CATWTPMGTDTQYF,TRBJ2-3,.,TRBV5-4,.
TGTGCCAGCAATGGGTTGTTTGAAGAAGCTTTCTTT,CASNGLFEEAFF,TRBJ1-1,.,TRBV2,few
TGTGCCAGCAGCGTAGGAACAGGCCCCTACAATGAGCAGTTCTTC,CASSVGTGPYNEQFF,TRBJ2-1,.,TRBV9,few
TGTGCCAGCAATCCGGGGGGCACAGATACGCAGTATTTT,CASNPGGTDTQYF,TRBJ2-3,.,TRBV7-6,few
TGTGCCAGCAGCCAGGACAGGGGGCGGGACATTCAGTACTTC,CASSQDRGRDIQYF,TRBJ2-4,TRBD1,TRBV11-2,few
TGCAGTGCTAGCGCTGGACAGGGTAAAAGGGGCTACACCTTC,CSASAGQGKRGYTF,TRBJ1-2,TRBD1,TRBV20-1,few
TGCAGTGCGGGGAGAGATTCACCCCTCCACTTT,CSAGRDSPLHF,TRBJ1-6,.,TRBV20-1,few
TGTGCCAGCAGCCGACGGACAAACTTTGGCTACACCTTC,CASSRRTNFGYTF,TRBJ1-2,.,TRBV12-3/TRBV12-4,.
TGTGCCAGCAGCCCGACGTGGATGGCGGATACGCAGTATTTT,CASSPTWMADTQYF,TRBJ2-3,.,TRBV7-8,many
TGTGCCAGCAGCTTTGACAGGTTTGCCGGGGAGCTGTTTTTT,CASSFDRFAGELFF,TRBJ2-2,.,TRBV7-2,few
TGCAGTGCTAGCAGGACGGGACTCCCATTCAATGAGCAGTTCTTC,CSASRTGLPFNEQFF,TRBJ2-1,.,TRBV20-1,.
TGTGCCAGCAGTCCCCCGGGACCGCGGATAGATGAGCAGTTCTTC,CASSPPGPRIDEQFF,TRBJ2-1,.,TRBV27,few
TGTGCCAGCAGCCGGGGACTAGCGGGGGGGCCTAGCACAGATACGCAGTATTTT,CASSRGLAGGPSTDTQYF,TRBJ2-3,TRBD2,TRBV12-3/TRBV12-4,once
TGCGCCAGCAGCCAAAGGAGGGAGAGTTCCTACAATGAGCAGTTCTTC,CASSQRRESSYNEQFF,TRBJ2-1,.,TRBV4-1,few
TGTGCCAGCAGACAGGGGTTCCGGGTCGAGCAGTACTTC,CASRQGFRVEQYF,TRBJ2-7,TRBD1,TRBV2,.
TGTGCCAGCAGCTTATCATCCGGGTTGGGTCGCTCCTACAATGAGCAGTTCTTC,CASSLSSGLGRSYNEQFF,TRBJ2-1,.,TRBV11-3,.
TGTGCCAGCAGTTACATGATGGGGGATGCTGAGCAGTTCTTC,CASSYMMGDAEQFF,TRBJ2-1,.,TRBV6-5,few
TGTGCCAGCAGCGTAGCTCCAGGAGTCAGCTCCTACGAGCAGTACTTC,CASSVAPGVSSYEQYF,TRBJ2-7,.,TRBV9,few
TGCAGTGCTCATAGCTCCGGGACTAGCGGGTACAATGAGCAGTTCTTC,CSAHSSGTSGYNEQFF,TRBJ2-1,TRBD2,TRBV20-1,few
TGTGCCAGCAAAGAAGCTGGCTTCGAGACCCAGTACTTC,CASKEAGFETQYF,TRBJ2-5,.,TRBV6-6,few
TGCGCCAGCAGCTTGGACCGGGGGCTGGACGAGCAGTACTTC,CASSLDRGLDEQYF,TRBJ2-7,.,TRBV5-1,.
TGCAGTGCTAGAACGACAGGGAACTACGAGCAGTACTTC,CSARTTGNYEQYF,TRBJ2-7,TRBD1,TRBV20-1,.
TGCAGTGCTAGAATACAGGGGGTCTATGGCTACACCTTC,CSARIQGVYGYTF,TRBJ1-2,TRBD1,TRBV20-1,.
TGTGCCAGCAGCCCCCGTCTAGCACGAAGTGACTATGGCTACACCTTC,CASSPRLARSDYGYTF,TRBJ1-2,.,TRBV5-5,.
TGTGCCAGCAGTCAGTCCCGCACCACAGGCGCTGGTGGCTACACCTTC,CASSQSRTTGAGGYTF,TRBJ1-2,.,TRBV7-9,many
TGTGCCAGCAGCCAAACGGGACTAGCCTACAATGAGCAGTTCTTC,CASSQTGLAYNEQFF,TRBJ2-1,TRBD2,TRBV3-1,many
TGTGCCAGCAGCCCAATCGGGACCGAGGATGGCGAGCAGTACTTC,CASSPIGTEDGEQYF,TRBJ2-7,.,TRBV3-1,.
TGTGCCAGCAGCAAGGACACCCGGACCTACGAGCAGTACTTC,CASSKDTRTYEQYF,TRBJ2-7,.,TRBV5-4,.
TGCAGTGCTAGGGACTTTAGCTCCTACGAGCAGTACTTC,CSARDFSSYEQYF,TRBJ2-7,.,TRBV20-1,.
TGCAGTGCTAGAGTATGGACACCTGAGAACAATCAGCCCCAGCATTTT,CSARVWTPENNQPQHF,TRBJ1-5,.,TRBV20-1,.
TGTGCCAGCAGCTTTAGGGCCTCCAGGGGAAGCACTGAAGCTTTCTTT,CASSFRASRGSTEAFF,TRBJ1-1,.,TRBV7-6,few